The T cell receptor (beta chain) described here comes from a study of cytomegalovirus exposure and HLA in healthy donors (dated by TCRdb to about 2017). In the study overall: An earlier analysis of approximately 550 of the donors reported more than 250 Gb of sequence data and some 120 million unique TCR beta sequences from 150 million to 200 million T cells. Class I and class II HLA loci were covered by the typing at four-digit resolution. Typing coverage differed by locus: A, B, C, DRB1 and DQB1 were typed in roughly 620-640 donors, DQA1 in approximately 520, DPA1 in 600 to 610, and DPB1 in 400 to 490. Besides the first cohort of roughly 700 subjects, a separate validation cohort made up of 95 to 150 different subjects was used. In a later genetic analysis, genome-wide SNP genotypes for about 55% of the roughly 670 donors were used, and that subset was treated as a discovery cohort. Five DR-DQ haplotypes were treated as single units for association and clustering because of strong linkage in the cohort. An earlier analysis of several hundred of the donors used high-throughput TCR beta sequencing to judge whether each TCR beta V gene segment behaved as functional or pseudogenic. Alongside the repertoire data, information on donor age, sex, ethnicity and CMV serostatus was compiled. A later analysis re-examined previously published TCR beta repertoires from more than 650 donors and added high-resolution HLA genotyping to investigate patterns of TCR occurrence. High-throughput TCR immunosequencing, statistical association of individual TCRs with disease status, and machine learning were combined to predict cytomegalovirus infection status. An early release covering more than 500 HLA-typed donors comprised approximately 290 gigabases of sequencing data and 85 million to 100 million unique TCR sequences. Among the roughly 400 genotyped donors, around 79% belonged to the genetic ancestry cluster associated with self-reported Caucasian donors. Every repertoire in the discovery cohort had been generated on one and the same sequencing platform. The aim of the study was to test whether cataloging public T cell receptors could identify signatures of past pathogen exposure. Across some 400 genotyped donors of the cohort, an average of about 240,000 unique TCR beta nucleotide sequences per donor were sequenced, and 15% to 20% of those sequences were non-productive. In the later analysis, no new phenotypic data were used to find candidate immune exposures; instead, reliance was placed on TCR beta sequences and their occurrence across donors. Using immunosequencing, the study profiled T cell repertoires from some 670 subjects and related those repertoires to cytomegalovirus serostatus. The investigation overall reported the following: Across donors, most TCR sequences were observed very rarely, whereas some public TCRs were present in many individuals. Cytomegalovirus status was reported to be diagnosed by the classifier with high specificity and sensitivity in both the original and validation cohorts. According to a later analysis, TCR association rates differed among HLA loci, with DRB1 alleles showing the most associated TCRs and HLA-C alleles showing the fewest. A cluster of highly shared sequence variants was judged likely to be a technical artifact of the sequencing pipeline. In a later analysis, HLA-associated TCR beta chains were found to be more clonally expanded and to have lower generation probabilities than equally common non-associated chains. The presence/absence analyses assumed that sequencing depth was roughly uniform across donors, and that assumption may not be true. Because HLA typing was missing for some donors at each locus, association tests included only the typed subset. Several of the top co-occurrence clusters appeared to be linked to parvovirus B19, influenza, CMV and Epstein-Barr virus, according to a later analysis. It was suggested by the authors that the approach could potentially be generalized to other disease states and immunological phenotypes. The cohort was sequenced for TCR beta chains only, and without alpha or paired-chain data the features that could be detected were limited. Immune exposure information for the cohort was limited to CMV serostatus. An earlier analysis of several hundred of the donors showed that most TCR beta V segments appeared in productive rearrangements either about 87% or about 30% of the time, which broadly matched IMGT annotations. The 87-base-pair reads could not distinguish some IMGT-functional V segments, including TRBV6-2 and TRBV6-3, so those segments were excluded. Most CMV-associated TCR beta chains appeared to be HLA-restricted in a later analysis, and the HLA associations seemed to be driven largely by CMV exposure. According to a later genetic analysis, donors in an Asian-associated ancestry cluster had fewer N-insertions in productive TCRs than the roughly 700-donor mean. In vitro tests confirmed that a few of the cytomegalovirus-associated TCR beta chains recognize cytomegalovirus antigens. Specific HLA alleles were associated with 15,000 to 20,000 TCR beta sequences at a false discovery rate of 0.05 in a later analysis. A total of about 150 TCR beta chains were listed by the study as associated with cytomegalovirus. Strong co-occurrence of HLA alleles, especially DR and DQ, made assigning TCR associations to individual alleles difficult. Because counts were too low, some 16 rarely observed V segments, including chromosome 9 orphons, were excluded from the earlier analysis of several hundred of the donors. A further reported finding was that TCR beta sequences accurately predicted the HLA-A and HLA-B alleles for most subjects in the first cohort. A later genetic analysis associated a missense DCLRE1C variant with V-gene and J-gene trimming of TCR beta chains, and an independent cohort replicated the association. Correlated functional status among segregating V segments might be attributable to linkage disequilibrium, but an unknown experimental factor could not be ruled out.

Library prep was done by the immunoSEQ multiplex PCR assay. The multiplex PCR relied on a mix of 60 forward primers for TCR Vbeta segments and 13 reverse primers for TCR Jbeta segments. The CDR3 region of rearranged TCR beta genes was amplified from genomic DNA with a multiplex PCR assay. The Illumina HiSeq System was used to sequence the amplified TCR beta libraries as 87-base-pair reads. The authors processed their data as follows. In a later analysis, some 80 million unique TCR beta chains were counted across the 666 repertoires, and roughly 11 million of these chains were shared by at least two donors. To remove PCR and sequencing errors, raw reads were error-corrected and collapsed into unique sequences using a nearest-neighbor algorithm that merged closely related sequences. Alignment of CDR3 sequences to IMGT reference sequences was used to assign V, D and J gene segments. For a sequence to be retained, at least a six-nucleotide match to both a V gene segment and a J gene segment was required. A rearrangement was called productive if the CDR3 had no stop codons and remained in frame with V and J, and every other rearrangement was called non-productive. Following IMGT convention, CDR3 was defined as the stretch from the second conserved V-encoded cysteine to the conserved J-encoded phenylalanine. The earlier analysis of about 610 of the donors excluded sequences that lacked an unambiguous match to a single V gene segment. In an earlier analysis of approximately 610 of the donors, V segments were called functional above 56.7% productive rearrangements and were called segregating when the between-donor standard deviation exceeded 5%. A statistical classification framework was built to diagnose cytomegalovirus status from the catalog of TCR beta chain sequences. V and J gene assignment, in a later analysis, came from comparing TCR nucleotide sequences with IMGT/GENE-DB human TR gene sequences. Using the TCRdist pipeline, a later analysis assigned CDR3 sequences along with most-parsimonious VDJ recombination scenarios. In a later analysis, every TCR beta chain was defined by the combination of its CDR3 amino acid sequence and its V-gene family, and reads without a unique V-gene family were dropped. In a later analysis, 550 to 650 highly shared, low-generation-probability nucleotide sequences were removed to address suspected cross-contamination and a sequencing artifact. A later analysis calculated a clonal expansion index for each public chain from normalized within-repertoire ranks of inferred template counts. In a later analysis, generation probabilities were computed using a VDJ recombination model fitted to out-of-frame rearrangements, and the results were checked against IGoR. In a later analysis, hypergeometric tests were used to score TCR-TCR, TCR-HLA and TCR-CMV co-occurrence, with a repertoire-size bias correction applied to TCR pairs. A later analysis estimated false discovery rates by permuting HLA or CMV assignments 20 times. A later analysis grouped co-occurring TCRs with DBSCAN, adding TCRdist sequence similarity when clustering within HLA-allele-positive subsets. Co-occurrence clustering excluded repertoires with fewer than 30,000 or more than 120,000 public chains, plus five with anomalous nucleotide sharing. TCRdb re-hosts the immuneACCESS table, in-frame sequences only. Its copies lack some clones; in the studies checked, an unresolved V gene accounts for under half of them, and the cause for the rest is not known. V and J calls and clone size follow that table, whereas D and trimming were derived from the DNA. Recorded for this sample are approximately 220,000 clones; 80% to 85% of them occurred a single time. About 0.77% of the sample belongs to the ten largest clones.

Comment on this clone: Its antigen is not yet known. There are no base qualities to consult, and no much larger clone falls within one base.

In total, roughly 670 healthy bone marrow donors made up the cohort. Cohort members were all nominally healthy when sampled, although unrecorded immune exposures were likely present. The donor was CMV seronegative and was included in the group of a few hundred seronegative cohort members. A peripheral blood sample was provided by each donor, and peripheral blood mononuclear cells were used for TCR beta sequencing. Genomic DNA was extracted from the blood cell samples with the Qiagen DNeasy Blood Extraction Kit. In the germline V gene, CDR1 corresponds to SGDLS and CDR2 to YYNGEE. Cut back by 0 bases and 2 bases, the V and J ends lie 12 bases apart. Spanning cysteine to phenylalanine, the CDR3 consists of 16 amino acids. Only the CDR3 DNA is retained, 48 bases long and in frame from the first base.

This receptor chain uses TRBV9 and TRBJ1-3; a confident D gene designation cannot be given. The sample taken for sequencing was PBMCs. The source of this sequence is a boy younger than 10 in good health and CMV-seronegative. The nucleotides are TGTGCCAGCAGCGTAGCATTTTCGGCGGCTGGAAACACCATATATTTT. The translation is CASSVAFSAAGNTIYF.